This TCR beta chain was recorded in a study of Tregs in tolerant kidney transplant recipients. General study results and limits: Biological reproducibility was not directly addressed in this study. Expanding Tregs on activated donor B cells appeared to best identify donor-specific TCRbeta clones. The small number of patients limits these findings pending further validation.

Unstimulated Tregs (CD4+CD25+CD127-) and CD4+CD25- non-Tregs were sorted from PBMCs. This CDR3 comprises 16 residues. V gave up 4 bases and J gave up 0 bases, with 14 bases separating them. Per the germline V gene, CDR1 is SGHDT and CDR2 is YYEEEE. The protocol was immunoSEQ multiplex PCR, while the TCRdb copy is restricted to in-frame clones and leaves out a portion. The sample includes around 120,000 clones, roughly nine tenths of them seen just once. This clone was detected only once. No antigen is known for it. V is TRBV5-6 and J is TRBJ2-1; D is possibly TRBD1 or TRBD2 (7 bases each). Material: CD4+ T cells from blood. This clonotype originated in a human donor in good health. The chain's CDR3 is CASSQTGRGSYNEQFF. DNA of the CDR3: TGTGCCAGCAGCCAGACAGGGAGGGGCTCCTACAATGAGCAGTTCTTC.